Below are 7 T cell receptor beta chains sequenced from a single sample in a study of CD8+CD57+ T cells in acquired aplastic anemia. Profiles of TCR beta VDJ and CDR3 were generated from a genomic DNA template. TCRdb itself ran the reads through MiXCR, one entry per CDR3 protein. The sample gives about 210,000 distinct CDR3 sequences, over 60% of which show up once; approximately 30% is in the top ten. The sequenced material came from sorted CD4+, CD8+, or CD8+CD57+ T cells (not recorded which) from PBMCs. The receptors shown here come from a human donor in good health.

The V call is TRBV20-1, the J call TRBJ1-1, with TRBD1 matching over 9 bases. Germline V CDR1 and CDR2: DFQATT, SNEGSKA (reference sequence). The CDR3 has 12 residues. DNA for the CDR3: TGCAACAGCCTACAGGGGGCTGCTGAAGCTTTCTTT. Its translation is CNSLQGAAEAFF.

V is TRBV10-3 and J is TRBJ2-6; maybe TRBD2 (5 bases). CDR1 ENHRY and CDR2 SYGVKD come from the germline V gene. V lost 11 bases, J lost 0 bases, and 8 bases lay in between. The CDR3 consists of 13 residues. The CDR3 DNA reads as TGTGCCTCCCGGGACTCTGGGGCCAACGTCCTGACTTTC. This sequence encodes CASRDSGANVLTF.

The sample holds many counts of this clonotype. This sequence joins TRBV19 and TRBJ2-6; D possibly uses TRBD1 or TRBD2 (5 bases each). V lost 9 bases and J lost 0, with 24 bases in between. The CDR3 has 19 amino acids. CDR1 is LNHDA, CDR2 SQIVND, per germline (reference sequence). Written as DNA, the CDR3 is TGTGCCAGGAACGCACGGGACCCAGAATCGGACTCTGGGGCCAACGTCCTGACTTTC. This codes for CARNARDPESDSGANVLTF.

About this clonotype itself: The germline gene is not matched at one end of the junction; a read error may be the cause. This chain uses TRBV24-1 with TRBJ2-7; unclear D gene. The CDR3 covers 11 residues. The germline V gene has CDR1 KGHDR and CDR2 SFDVKD. DNA of the CDR3: TGTGCCACCAGTGTGGGTTACGAGCAGTACTTT. It yields the protein CATSVGYEQYF.

This sequence joins TRBV19 and TRBJ2-1; 10 bases align to TRBD2. Germline lookup yields CDR1 LNHDA and CDR2 SQIVND (reference sequence). This CDR3 spans 16 amino acids. V lost 5 bases, J lost 0 bases, and 4 bases stayed unmatched. The CDR3 nucleotides are TGTGCCAGTAGTGTACTAGCGGGGAGCTCCTACAATGAGCAGTTCTTC. Translating it yields CASSVLAGSSYNEQFF.

This clonotype was recorded a few times. The chain carries TRBV20-1 and TRBJ2-7; D uncertain. The CDR3 loop spans 11 amino acids. Germline CDR1 and CDR2: DFQATT and SNEGSKA (reference sequence). V was trimmed by 5 bases and J by 0 bases, leaving 5 bases between them. The CDR3 region is CSARHSYEQYF. For the CDR3, the DNA is TGCAGTGCTCGGCACTCCTACGAGCAGTACTTC.

This chain joins TRBV20-1 and TRBJ2-6; D remains unclear. Germline CDR1 reads DFQATT; CDR2 reads SNEGSKA (reference sequence). V lost 5 bases and J 0 bases, leaving 11 bases between the germline ends. The CDR3 spans 15 residues. The CDR3 nucleotides read TGCAGTGCTCCCTCGGCGCCCTCTGGGGCCAACGTCCTGACTTTC. This sequence encodes CSAPSAPSGANVLTF.